Listed below are T cell receptor beta chains from one sample, sequenced in a study of molecular identifiers for immune sequencing clone quantification. TCRdb re-called the PCR reads through MiXCR, storing one row per CDR3 protein. Of around 480,000 distinct CDR3 sequences listed, about 26% are singletons. Source material: naive CD8+ T cells from blood, with Jurkat cell RNA spiked in. These receptors came from a human donor in good health. Some libraries in this study had Jurkat cell RNA spiked in. CDR3s include the opening cysteine and the closing phenylalanine or tryptophan. The order of the fields is J gene, clone size, V gene, D gene, CDR3 protein, CDR3 DNA. A D gene is named only where the DNA matches it firmly. Only part of the rows carry a size: once, few, many, or a class if the clone is expanded.

TRBJ1-5 few TRBV5-5 - CASTPDLSLNPNQPQHF TGTGCCAGCACCCCCGATTTGAGTTTAAATCCCAATCAGCCCCAGCATTTT
TRBJ1-6 - TRBV20-1 - CGVGGPYNSPLHF TGCGGTGTCGGGGGACCGTATAATTCACCCCTCCACTTT
TRBJ1-4 few TRBV4-3 TRBD1 CASSHGTGANEKLFF TGCGCCAGCAGCCATGGGACAGGGGCTAACGAAAAACTGTTTTTT
TRBJ2-1 - TRBV7-3 TRBD1 CASSFGEGAINEQFF TGTGCCAGCAGCTTCGGAGAGGGGGCGATCAATGAGCAGTTCTTC
TRBJ2-7 - TRBV19 - CASTYTGYSYEQYF TGTGCCAGTACTTACACAGGGTACTCCTACGAGCAGTACTTC
TRBJ2-2 - TRBV9 - CASSPDGNELVF TGTGCCAGCAGCCCGGACGGAAATGAGCTGGTTTTT
TRBJ2-7 - TRBV7-9 - CASSHGARPYEQYF TGTGCCAGCAGCCACGGGGCCCGGCCCTACGAGCAGTACTTC
TRBJ1-2 - TRBV4-1 - CASSQDPQWAYGHTF TGCGCCAGCAGCCAAGATCCCCAGTGGGCCTATGGCCACACCTTC
TRBJ1-1 many TRBV28 - CASSWRGRGTEAFF TGTGCCAGCAGTTGGAGAGGGCGAGGAACTGAAGCTTTCTTT
TRBJ2-7 many TRBV5-5 TRBD1 CASIPSTGGYEQYF TGTGCCAGCATCCCGTCGACAGGGGGCTACGAGCAGTACTTC
TRBJ2-3 - TRBV27 - CASSALADTQYF TGTGCCAGCAGTGCTCTAGCTGATACGCAGTATTTT
TRBJ2-3 - TRBV5-1 - CASIVGGTDTQYF TGCGCCAGCATAGTTGGGGGAACAGATACGCAGTATTTT
TRBJ2-1 few TRBV7-2 - CASSSRTTNEQFF TGTGCCAGCAGCTCCCGGACAACTAATGAGCAGTTCTTC
TRBJ1-5 - TRBV28 - CASGPNNQPQHF TGTGCCAGCGGTCCTAACAATCAGCCCCAGCATTTT
TRBJ2-1 - TRBV6-5 TRBD2 CASTGAGGPYNEQFF TGTGCCAGCACCGGGGCGGGAGGGCCTTATAATGAGCAGTTCTTC
TRBJ2-5 many TRBV28 TRBD2 CASSPGLAEETQYF TGTGCCAGCAGTCCGGGACTAGCGGAAGAGACCCAGTACTTC
TRBJ1-1 few TRBV11-2 - CASSLGVYMNTEAFF TGTGCCAGCAGCTTAGGAGTTTACATGAACACTGAAGCTTTCTTT
TRBJ1-6 - TRBV19 TRBD1 CASSIWDSNSPLHF TGTGCCAGTAGTATCTGGGACAGTAATTCACCCCTCCACTTT
TRBJ2-4 many TRBV15 - CATSERGLMTLAKNIQYF TGTGCCACCAGCGAGAGGGGACTCATGACTCTAGCCAAAAACATTCAGTACTTC
TRBJ1-1 few TRBV12-5 - CASDTDGNTEAFF TGTGCTAGTGACACGGACGGAAACACTGAAGCTTTCTTT
TRBJ1-1 many TRBV6-5 TRBD1 CASSTLQGLVGTEAFF TGTGCCAGCAGTACCTTACAGGGGTTGGTCGGCACTGAAGCTTTCTTT
TRBJ2-5 many TRBV6-5 TRBD1 CASSYEGSEGAKTQYF TGTGCCAGCAGTTACGAGGGGAGTGAGGGGGCGAAGACCCAGTACTTC
TRBJ2-7 many TRBV29-1 - CSVLGQSVDEQYF TGCAGCGTCCTCGGACAGTCGGTGGACGAGCAGTACTTC
TRBJ2-1 - TRBV4-1 - CASSQDASYNEQFF TGCGCCAGCAGCCAAGACGCCTCCTACAATGAGCAGTTCTTC
TRBJ2-7 - TRBV5-1 TRBD1 CASSQAGTGHNYEQYF TGCGCCAGCAGCCAAGCCGGGACAGGGCATAACTACGAGCAGTACTTC
TRBJ2-3 - TRBV27 TRBD2 CASSLSGRALDTQYF TGTGCCAGCAGTTTATCCGGGAGGGCCCTAGATACGCAGTATTTT
TRBJ2-7 few TRBV20-1 - CSAATSRRGDEQYF TGCAGTGCCGCCACTTCGCGCCGTGGTGACGAGCAGTACTTC
TRBJ1-5 few TRBV24-1 TRBD1 CATSDSTGGYLPQHF TGTGCCACCAGTGATTCTACAGGGGGCTATCTGCCCCAGCATTTT
TRBJ1-1 many TRBV7-2 - CASSLALWAGNTEAFF TGTGCCAGCAGCTTAGCGCTTTGGGCAGGCAACACTGAAGCTTTCTTT
TRBJ2-2 few TRBV7-9 - CASSRPGPGELFF TGTGCCAGCAGCCGCCCGGGACCCGGGGAGCTGTTTTTT
TRBJ2-7 - TRBV5-3 TRBD2 CARGVGGAYEQYF TGTGCCCGCGGCGTGGGGGGGGCCTACGAGCAGTACTTC
TRBJ2-7 few TRBV28 - CASKGPGEQYF TGTGCCAGCAAAGGTCCAGGCGAGCAGTACTTC
TRBJ2-7 many TRBV14 - CASSHSNRYEQYF TGTGCCAGCAGCCATAGTAATCGCTACGAGCAGTACTTC
TRBJ2-7 few TRBV6-6 - CASSYSGPISTQREQYF TGTGCCAGCAGTTACTCGGGGCCCATCTCCACCCAGCGCGAGCAGTACTTC
TRBJ1-5 - TRBV5-5 TRBD1 CASSSGQASGPQHF TGTGCCAGCAGCTCAGGACAGGCCTCTGGGCCCCAGCATTTT
TRBJ2-5 - TRBV2 - CASTMTGTSGEETQYF TGTGCCAGCACCATGACCGGCACCTCAGGAGAAGAGACCCAGTACTTC
TRBJ1-5 - TRBV2 - CASRWRGSGNQPQHF TGTGCCAGCAGATGGAGGGGGAGTGGCAATCAGCCCCAGCATTTT
TRBJ2-3 - TRBV6-2/TRBV6-3 - CASRTAPDTQYF TGTGCCAGCCGAACCGCCCCAGATACGCAGTATTTT